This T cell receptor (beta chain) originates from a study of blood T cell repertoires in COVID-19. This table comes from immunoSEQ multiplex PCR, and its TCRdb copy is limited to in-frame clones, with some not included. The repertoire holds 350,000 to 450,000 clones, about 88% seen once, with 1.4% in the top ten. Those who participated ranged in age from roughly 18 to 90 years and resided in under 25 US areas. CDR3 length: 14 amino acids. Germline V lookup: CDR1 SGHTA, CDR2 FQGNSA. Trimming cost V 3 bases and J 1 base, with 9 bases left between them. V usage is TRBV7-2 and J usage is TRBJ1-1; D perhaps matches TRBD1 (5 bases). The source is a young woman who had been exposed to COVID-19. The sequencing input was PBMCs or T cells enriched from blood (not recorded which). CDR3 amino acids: CASSFVGGNTEAFF. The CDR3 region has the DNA TGTGCCAGCAGCTTTGTCGGGGGGAACACTGAAGCTTTCTTT. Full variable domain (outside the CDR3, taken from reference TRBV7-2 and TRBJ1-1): GAGVSQSPSNKVTEKGKDVELRCDPISGHTALYWYRQSLGQGLEFLIYFQGNSAPDKSGLPSDRFSAERTGGSVSTLTIQRTQQEDSAVYLCASSFVGGNTEAFFGQGTRLTVV.